The 32 T cell receptor beta chains given below trace back to one sample, sequenced in a study of blood T cell repertoires in COVID-19. TCRdb's table, derived via immunoSEQ multiplex PCR, lists solely in-frame clones and lacks some. The sample lists 130,000 or so clones, 75% to 90% occurring once. The specimen sequenced was PBMCs or T cells enriched from blood (not recorded which). The source of these receptors is a young man who had recovered from COVID-19.

This clone occurred a few times. V is TRBV12-3 or TRBV12-4 and J is TRBJ1-1; 11 bases are shared with TRBD1. The CDR3 consists of 13 residues. V dropped 6 bases and J dropped 12; count of bases not matched to a gene: 9. As DNA, the CDR3 is TGTGCCAGCAGAACCTTTGGGACAGGGGGGACTTTCTTT. Translated, it gives CASRTFGTGGTFF.

This clone occurred a few times. The chain has TRBV18 and TRBJ2-7, with a weak D call TRBD2 (6 bases). V was cut by 0 bases and J by 5 bases, with 17 bases left in between. Germline loops: CDR1 KGHSH, CDR2 LQKENI. The CDR3 consists of 16 residues. The DNA of the CDR3 is TGTGCCAGCTCACCACCGGAGGCGGGGCCGCTGGACGAGCAGTACTTC. Translation: CASSPPEAGPLDEQYF. Complete variable domain (other parts from reference TRBV18 and TRBJ2-7): NAGVMQNPRHLVRRRGQEARLRCSPMKGHSHVYWYRQLPEEGLKFMVYLQKENIIDESGMPKERFSAEFPKEGPSILRIQQVVRGDSAAYFCASSPPEAGPLDEQYFGPGTRLTVT.

The chain links TRBV15 to TRBJ2-1; 9 bases align to TRBD2. Germline CDR1 is LNHNV and CDR2 is YYDKDF (reference sequence). This CDR3 is 14 amino acids long. V was pared by 3 bases and J by 9 bases, with 6 bases of the junction left unmatched. CDR3 amino acids: CATSRGGGVSEQFF. CDR3 nucleotides: TGTGCCACCAGCAGGGGCGGGGGGGTCAGTGAGCAGTTCTTC.

The CDR3 spells CASSGTSTGELFF. The CDR3 coding sequence is TGTGCCAGCAGTGGAACTTCGACCGGGGAGCTGTTTTTT. V is TRBV2 and J is TRBJ2-2; D is unresolved. Germline CDR1 reads SNHLY; CDR2 reads FYNNEI. The CDR3 totals 13 residues. V gave up 4 bases and J gave up 5 bases, with 8 bases separating them. Full variable domain (remainder filled in from reference TRBV2 and TRBJ2-2): EPEVTQTPSHQVTQMGQEVILRCVPISNHLYFYWYRQILGQKVEFLVSFYNNEISEKSEIFDDQFSVERPDGSNFTLKIRSTKLEDSAMYFCASSGTSTGELFFGEGSRLTVL.

In this sample, this clone turned up a few times. The chain is built from TRBV5-1 and TRBJ1-1, with D unclear. The CDR3 spans 14 residues. CDR1 is SGHRS, CDR2 YFSETQ, per germline. Trimming stripped 4 bases from V and 2 bases from J, with 12 bases between. The CDR3 coding sequence is TGCGCCAGCAGCATCGACGGGATAAACACTGAAGCTTTCTTT. Translating gives CASSIDGINTEAFF. Drawing the rest from reference TRBV5-1 and TRBJ1-1, the complete variable domain is KAGVTQTPRYLIKTRGQQVTLSCSPISGHRSVSWYQQTPGQGLQFLFEYFSETQRNKGNFPGRFSGRQFSNSRSEMNVSTLELGDSALYLCASSIDGINTEAFFGQGTRLTVV.

The V call is TRBV19, the J call TRBJ2-1; D is uncertain. The CDR3 totals 12 residues. V shed 6 bases and J shed 7 bases, with 10 bases lying between them. Germline CDR1 is LNHDA and CDR2 is SQIVND (reference sequence). DNA of the CDR3: TGTGCCAGTAGGAGATCGAATAATGAGCAGTTCTTC. It yields the protein CASRRSNNEQFF.

This sequence joins TRBV9 and TRBJ1-5; possible D gene TRBD1, 6 bases. The germline V and J ends were trimmed by 3 bases and 0 bases, with 10 bases remaining between them. Germline lookup yields CDR1 SGDLS and CDR2 YYNGEE. CDR3 length equals 15 residues. As DNA, the CDR3 is TGTGCCAGCAGCGCGACAGGAAATAGCAATCAGCCCCAGCATTTT. Translation gives CASSATGNSNQPQHF.

There are a few counts of this clone. Here the CDR3 DNA reads TGTGCCAGCAAAACAGGGGGGGCTGAAGCTTTCTTT. Amino acids: CASKTGGAEAFF. J is TRBJ1-1 and V is TRBV2; TRBD1 matches at 8 bases. V lost 7 bases to trimming and J lost 6 bases; unmatched junction nucleotides: 4. The CDR3 length is 12 residues. Germline loops: CDR1 SNHLY, CDR2 FYNNEI.

The chain has TRBV28 and TRBJ2-4; a possible D gene is TRBD1 (6 bases). The germline gives CDR1 MDHEN, CDR2 SYDVKM. The CDR3 loop spans 12 amino acids. V lost 5 bases, J lost 12 bases, and 14 bases lay in between. Here the CDR3 reads CASSQQGTAQYF. DNA for the CDR3: TGTGCCAGCAGTCAACAGGGTACGGCTCAGTACTTC. The full variable domain, completed using reference TRBV28 and TRBJ2-4, is DVKVTQSSRYLVKRTGEKVFLECVQDMDHENMFWYRQDPGLGLRLIYFSYDVKMKEKGDIPEGYSVSREKKERFSLILESASTNQTSMYLCASSQQGTAQYFGAGTRLSVL.

This clone was seen once. CDR3 residues: CASSRLGVRTGGKADTQYF. In DNA form, the CDR3 reads TGTGCCAGCAGCCGCCTGGGAGTACGGACAGGGGGGAAGGCAGATACGCAGTATTTT. This chain joins TRBV5-6 and TRBJ2-3; the match to TRBD1 covers 10 bases. V shed 4 bases, J shed 4 bases, and the junction held 18 bases outside the gene matches. Germline V gives CDR1 SGHDT, CDR2 YYEEEE. There are 19 residues in the CDR3.

This chain joins TRBV10-3 and TRBJ2-7; 10 nucleotides line up with TRBD2. V lost 8 bases to trimming and J lost 3 bases; unmatched junction nucleotides: 4. The CDR3 length is 13 residues. CDR1 and CDR2 (germline): ENHRY, SYGVKD. The CDR3 reads CAIGLAGGYEQYF. CDR3 DNA sequence: TGTGCCATCGGATTAGCGGGAGGCTACGAGCAGTACTTC.

This sequence joins TRBV23-1 and TRBJ1-6; D gene ambiguous. TRBV23-1 is an ORF; its function is uncertain. The CDR3 has 14 amino acids. V lost 3 bases to trimming and J lost 8 bases, with 11 bases between them. CDR3 sequence: CASSHFGKYSPLHF. As DNA, the CDR3 is TGCGCCAGCAGTCATTTCGGTAAGTATTCACCCCTCCACTTT.

The rearrangement uses TRBV3-1 (or the pseudogene TRBV3-2) and TRBJ2-5, with D perhaps TRBD1 (6 bases). This CDR3 has 16 amino acids. V was shortened by 2 bases and J by 7 bases, with 20 bases between the two germline ends. Germline V lookup: CDR1 LGHDT, CDR2 YNNKEL (reference sequence). The CDR3 region has the DNA TGTGCCAGCAGCCAAAGACAGGCCCTTGGTTTTGGGACCCAGTACTTC. It is translated as CASSQRQALGFGTQYF.

The CDR3, as DNA: TGTGCCAGCAGTGAAGGAGGGGGCGATGAGCAGTTCTTC. It codes for CASSEGGGDEQFF. The chain carries TRBV6-1 and TRBJ2-1, with 7 nucleotides matching TRBD1. The ends lost 1 base at V and 8 bases at J; junction bases unmatched: 2. From germline, CDR1 is MNHNS and CDR2 SASEGT. This CDR3 contains 13 residues.

CDR3 in amino acids: CASNQGQFSFHSGANVLTF. The CDR3 DNA is TGTGCCAGCAACCAAGGACAGTTCTCCTTCCACTCTGGGGCCAACGTCCTGACTTTC. The gene calls are TRBV2 and TRBJ2-6, with D possibly matching TRBD1 (6 bases). CDR1 and CDR2 from the germline V gene are SNHLY and FYNNEI. Trimming took 7 bases from V and 0 from J, leaving 22 bases between them. The CDR3 is 19 residues long.

The V call is TRBV2, the J call TRBJ1-2; 7 nucleotides agree with TRBD1. The J segment lost 2 bases and the V segment lost 7 bases, leaving 4 bases of the junction unmatched. CDR1 is SNHLY, CDR2 FYNNEI, per germline. The CDR3 covers 13 residues. CDR3 sequence: CASKIRGNYGYTF. CDR3 nucleotides: TGTGCCAGCAAGATCAGGGGGAACTATGGCTACACCTTC.

The CDR3 spells CASSPTSGKNTGELFF. Here the CDR3 DNA reads TGTGCCAGCAGCCCGACTAGCGGGAAGAACACCGGGGAGCTGTTTTTT. The chain carries TRBV11-3 and TRBJ2-2, with 11 bases matching TRBD2. This CDR3 contains 16 residues. Germline lookup yields CDR1 SGHNT and CDR2 YENEEA. Losses at the gene ends were 5 bases for V and 1 base for J; bases not matched to a gene: 3.

The chain couples TRBV6-1 to TRBJ2-6, with D tentatively TRBD1 (6 bases). The germline V and J ends were trimmed by 4 bases and 1 base, with 11 bases remaining between them. This CDR3 comprises 16 residues. Per the germline V gene, CDR1 is MNHNS and CDR2 is SASEGT. CDR3 nucleotide sequence: TGTGCCAGCAGTGGTTTAACAGGGTCTGGGGCCAACGTCCTGACTTTC. Residues: CASSGLTGSGANVLTF.

This clone was found once. V and J are TRBV10-3 and TRBJ1-1; TRBD1 matches at 7 bases. V shed 6 bases, J shed 0 bases, and the junction held 7 bases outside the gene matches. The germline CDR1 and CDR2 sequences are ENHRY and SYGVKD. The CDR3 extends over 15 amino acids. The CDR3 sequence is CAIRGVDRLNTEAFF. The CDR3 coding sequence is TGTGCCATCAGGGGAGTGGACAGGTTGAACACTGAAGCTTTCTTT.

This chain uses TRBV3-1 (or the pseudogene TRBV3-2) with TRBJ2-1, with 10 bases lining up with TRBD1. CDR1 is LGHDT and CDR2 is YNNKEL in the germline V gene (reference sequence). The CDR3 extends over 15 amino acids. After removal of 3 bases from V and 6 bases from J, the junction contained 5 bases not matched to a gene. The CDR3 reads CASSHRDRGRNEQFF. The CDR3 DNA sequence: TGTGCCAGCAGCCACCGGGACAGGGGACGCAATGAGCAGTTCTTC.

The chain joins TRBV5-1 to TRBJ2-1; TRBD2 agrees at 7 bases. J was trimmed by 6 bases and V by 0 bases; bases with no gene match: 9. Germline loops: CDR1 SGHRS, CDR2 YFSETQ. The CDR3 is made up of 16 amino acids. CDR3 in amino acids: CASSLAGPSGINEQFF. The CDR3 nucleotides are TGCGCCAGCAGCTTGGCAGGTCCTAGCGGAATCAATGAGCAGTTCTTC.

This clone was counted a single time. The chain links TRBV5-4 to TRBJ2-5; D might be TRBD1 (6 bases). The length of the CDR3 is 13 residues. Per germline, CDR1 SGHNT and CDR2 YYREEE (reference sequence). V lost 2 bases to trimming and J lost 4 bases, with 9 bases between them. In nucleotides, the CDR3 is TGTGCCAGCAGCTTTCAGGGGAGAGAGACCCAGTACTTC. As protein: CASSFQGRETQYF.

The rearrangement joins TRBV9 to TRBJ2-2, with unresolved D. CDR1 and CDR2 from the germline V gene are SGDLS and YYNGEE. The CDR3 contains 14 residues. The germline V and J ends were trimmed by 0 bases and 8 bases, with 11 bases remaining between them. CDR3 sequence (DNA): TGTGCCAGCAGCGTAGTCCAGGCCCGTGGGGAGCTGTTTTTT. It codes for CASSVVQARGELFF.

The chain is built from TRBV9 and TRBJ1-3; D is unclear. The V end was cut by 4 bases, the J end by 0 bases, with 14 bases between. The CDR3 has 16 amino acids. CDR1 and CDR2 from the germline V gene are SGDLS and YYNGEE. CDR3 protein: CASSPLGVNSGNTIYF. The CDR3 coding sequence is TGTGCCAGCAGCCCCCTCGGGGTGAACTCTGGAAACACCATATATTTT.

V gene TRBV6-5 combines with J gene TRBJ1-2; TRBD1 agrees at 7 bases. CDR1 and CDR2 (germline): MNHEY, SVGAGI. The CDR3 has 13 residues. V was clipped by 5 bases and J by 8 bases; unmatched bases: 8. Here the CDR3 reads CASSTQGVWGYTF. As DNA, the CDR3 is TGTGCCAGCAGTACCCAGGGGGTCTGGGGCTACACCTTC.

V and J are TRBV2 and TRBJ2-6, with D perhaps TRBD2 (5 bases). CDR3 size: 14 residues. CDR1 SNHLY and CDR2 FYNNEI come from the germline V gene. V was clipped by 8 bases and J by 3 bases, with 11 bases between them. The CDR3 sequence: CASGGGYGANVLTF. Here the CDR3 DNA reads TGTGCCAGCGGAGGAGGATATGGGGCCAACGTCCTGACTTTC.

The chain joins TRBV19 to TRBJ2-5; TRBD2 agrees at 13 bases. The CDR3 contains 16 residues. V was pared by 4 bases and J by 5 bases, with 7 bases of the junction left unmatched. The germline V gene encodes CDR1 LNHDA and CDR2 SQIVND (reference sequence). CDR3 residues: CASSTLTSGGTETQYF. The CDR3 DNA follows: TGTGCCAGTAGTACCCTGACTAGCGGGGGGACGGAGACCCAGTACTTC.

This chain links TRBV27 with TRBJ2-7; possible D gene TRBD1, 6 bases. Looked up from germline, CDR1 is MNHEY and CDR2 is SMNVEV (reference sequence). The CDR3 covers 13 residues. V lost 4 bases, J lost 2 bases, and 9 bases lay in between. The CDR3 nucleotides read TGTGCCAGCAGTTGGACAGCAACCTACGAGCAGTACTTC. Amino acids: CASSWTATYEQYF.

This rearrangement joins TRBV19 to TRBJ1-1; D uncertain. There are 14 residues in the CDR3. V lost 3 bases, J lost 1 base, and 9 bases lay in between. CDR1 and CDR2 (germline): LNHDA, SQIVND (reference sequence). The CDR3 sequence is CASSIHEGNTEAFF. The DNA for the CDR3 is TGTGCCAGTAGTATCCATGAGGGGAACACTGAAGCTTTCTTT.

The V call is TRBV6-6, the J call TRBJ2-1; 8 bases are shared with TRBD1. Trimming took 5 bases from V and 6 from J; bases not matched to a gene: 15. CDR1 is MNHNY, CDR2 SVGAGI, per germline (reference sequence). The CDR3 contains 17 residues. Here the CDR3 reads CASSRGSPVTGVNEQFF. CDR3 coding DNA: TGTGCCAGCAGTCGAGGGTCGCCCGTGACAGGGGTCAATGAGCAGTTCTTC.

This clone has ten or more counts. The chain is built from TRBV30 and TRBJ1-5; the D gene is possibly TRBD1 (5 bases). The V gene's germline CDR1 is GTSNPN and CDR2 SVGIG (reference sequence). The CDR3 spans 15 residues. Trimming pared 2 bases from V and 6 bases from J, leaving 17 bases between. CDR3 coding DNA: TGTGCCTGGAGTTCCGGGACGGGGGAGTTTCAGCCCCAGCATTTT. Amino acids: CAWSSGTGEFQPQHF.

The chain carries TRBV28 and TRBJ2-3; 9 bases map to TRBD1. Germline V CDR1 and CDR2: MDHEN, SYDVKM. The V and J ends lost 7 bases and 5 bases, in that order; junction bases with no gene match: 19. CDR3 length: 18 residues. The CDR3 DNA follows: TGTGCCAGCACTTTGGACCGACCGCCGGGACAGGGCAGAGATACGCAGTATTTT. This translates into CASTLDRPPGQGRDTQYF.